The 29 T cell receptor beta chains in this list originate from one sample, sequenced in a study of Ad26.COV2.S vaccination and SARS-CoV-2 variants. Treatment indicated: 15 to 20 received Ad26.COV2.S at low or high dose, single or two shots; a few received placebo; per-sample allocation not given. Day 63 after the first vaccine or placebo injection was the time point for sampling. Sequencing used immunoSEQ multiplex PCR; TCRdb keeps in-frame clones, though not all of them. The sample has fewer than 900,000 clones, around 92% seen once; the top ten hold about 1.5%. This specimen consisted of peripheral blood, obtained in a trial of Ad26.COV2.S vaccine versus placebo. These receptors all come from a person between 18 and 65 years old who received the Ad26.COV2.S COVID-19 vaccine or a placebo.

This rearrangement joins TRBV5-6 to TRBJ2-7; D uncertain. This CDR3 contains 11 residues. The germline V gene has CDR1 SGHDT and CDR2 YYEEEE. Trimming took 3 bases from V and 4 from J, leaving 5 bases between them. The CDR3 here is CASSSGYEQYF. In nucleotides, the CDR3 is TGTGCCAGCAGCTCCGGGTACGAGCAGTACTTC.

This clone was counted only a few times. The V gene is TRBV10-1, the J gene TRBJ2-7, with 12 bases aligning to TRBD2. The V segment lost 3 bases and the J segment 2 bases; nucleotides outside the gene matches: 8. From germline, CDR1 is WNHNN and CDR2 SYGVQD (reference sequence). The CDR3 is 17 amino acids. The CDR3: CASSDTGTSGSPYEQYF. The CDR3, as DNA: TGCGCCAGCAGTGATACCGGGACTAGCGGGTCCCCCTACGAGCAGTACTTC.

This rearrangement joins TRBV6-4 to TRBJ1-2; TRBD1 is a possible D gene (5 bases). Trimming cost V 6 bases and J 4 bases, with 21 bases left between them. The germline CDR1 and CDR2 sequences are MRHNA and SNTAGT. The CDR3 sequence is 16 residues long. The CDR3 bases are TGTGCCAGCAGAGCTTCTGGGACCTACAGCCCCTATGGCTACACCTTC. This codes for CASRASGTYSPYGYTF.

This sequence joins TRBV5-1 and TRBJ1-5; D unresolved. V lost 4 bases to trimming and J lost 2 bases, with 10 bases between them. Germline V gives CDR1 SGHRS, CDR2 YFSETQ. This CDR3 has 14 amino acids. CDR3 sequence reads: CASSQSGGNQPQHF. The CDR3 nucleotides are TGCGCCAGCAGCCAGTCCGGGGGCAATCAGCCCCAGCATTTT.

This chain uses TRBV19 with TRBJ1-5; D possibly corresponds to TRBD1 (5 bases). The V gene's germline CDR1 is LNHDA and CDR2 SQIVND (reference sequence). The CDR3 is made up of 12 amino acids. V was trimmed by 0 bases and J by 9 bases, leaving 6 bases between them. The CDR3 spells CASSIEGGPQHF. The CDR3 DNA follows: TGTGCCAGTAGTATAGAGGGGGGGCCCCAGCATTTT.

The chain uses TRBV19 and TRBJ1-6, with 9 positions matching TRBD1. Germline V gives CDR1 LNHDA, CDR2 SQIVND (reference sequence). V gave up 9 bases and J gave up 4 bases; unmatched junction bases: 7. The CDR3 is 15 amino acids. The CDR3 bases are TGTGCCAGCGGTCCCGGGACAGGGTATAATTCACCCCTCCACTTT. This sequence encodes CASGPGTGYNSPLHF.

In its sample, this clone was seen a few times. This sequence joins TRBV2 and TRBJ1-5; D unresolved. This CDR3 is 14 amino acids long. V was trimmed by 6 bases and J by 1 base, leaving 10 bases between them. Germline CDR1 SNHLY, CDR2 FYNNEI. The CDR3 sequence is CASRADVSNQPQHF. The CDR3 DNA sequence: TGTGCCAGCAGAGCTGACGTGAGCAATCAGCCCCAGCATTTT.

This rearrangement joins TRBV5-1 to TRBJ1-6; TRBD1 might be the D (5 bases). Looked up from germline, CDR1 is SGHRS and CDR2 is YFSETQ. Trimming left V 2 bases short and J 7 bases short, with 10 bases between. The CDR3 loop spans 14 amino acids. For the CDR3, the DNA is TGCGCCAGCAGCTTTGTGAAGGGGAATTCACCCCTCCACTTT. This translates into CASSFVKGNSPLHF.

The chain combines TRBV7-2 with TRBJ2-1; D not certain. CDR3 length: 11 amino acids. V lost 5 bases and J 6 bases, leaving 5 bases between the germline ends. Germline V gene data show CDR1 as SGHTA and CDR2 as FQGNSA. The CDR3 coding sequence is TGTGCCAGCAGCCCAGGCAATGAGCAGTTCTTC. This encodes CASSPGNEQFF.

The chain has TRBV6-2 or TRBV6-3 and TRBJ1-5; TRBD1 matches at 8 bases. This CDR3 has 15 residues. V lost 2 bases to trimming and J lost 6 bases; unmatched junction nucleotides: 6. Per the germline V gene, CDR1 is MNHEY and CDR2 is SVGEGT. DNA for the CDR3: TGTGCCAGCAGTTACCCCGGACAGGGTGGTCAGCCCCAGCATTTT. It yields the protein CASSYPGQGGQPQHF.

Concerning this clone itself: At one end, the junction sequence differs from germline, possibly due to a read error. The chain joins TRBV7-8 to TRBJ1-2, with TRBD1 as a possible D gene (6 bases). The CDR3 loop spans 11 amino acids. The germline CDR1 and CDR2 sequences are SGHVS and FQNEAQ. CDR3 in DNA: TGTGCCAGCAGCGCCGACAGGTCATTAGACTTC. Encoded protein: CASSADRSLDF.

This chain connects TRBV11-3 to TRBJ2-5; D remains ambiguous. The ends were cut back, 1 base at V and 5 bases at J, with 8 bases in the middle. This CDR3 region has 13 residues. CDR1 is SGHNT, CDR2 YENEEA, per germline. The CDR3 DNA reads as TGTGCCAGCAGCTTAGGAGGTTACGAGACCCAGTACTTC. Translated: CASSLGGYETQYF.

The chain couples TRBV18 to TRBJ2-1; D not certain. Trimming took 3 bases from V and 0 from J, leaving 12 bases between them. The CDR3 spans 16 residues. The germline V gene has CDR1 KGHSH and CDR2 LQKENI. CDR3 in DNA: TGTGCCAGCTCACCGCCCAGGACCATCTCCTACAATGAGCAGTTCTTC. It codes for CASSPPRTISYNEQFF.

This clone came up a few times. This chain joins TRBV4-3 and TRBJ1-3; D is unclear. The CDR3 consists of 14 residues. The germline V and J ends were trimmed by 0 bases and 3 bases, with 6 bases remaining between them. Germline CDR1 is LGHNA and CDR2 is YSLEER. CDR3 DNA sequence: TGCGCCAGCAGCCAAGACCTGGTTGGAAACACCATATATTTT. This gives the protein CASSQDLVGNTIYF.

This chain links TRBV7-2 with TRBJ2-7, with D uncertain. This CDR3 comprises 15 residues. The V end lost 1 base, the J end lost 6 bases, and 16 bases lay between the germline ends. CDR1 is SGHTA and CDR2 is FQGNSA in the germline V gene. Written as DNA, the CDR3 is TGTGCCAGCAGCTTAGTGGCGGACCCCCTACCCGAGCAGTACTTC. It encodes CASSLVADPLPEQYF.

The chain uses TRBV21-1 and TRBJ2-5; the table assigns TRBD2, which was not confirmed against the DNA. TRBV21-1 is described as a pseudogene. There are 18 residues in the CDR3. The CDR3 region has the DNA TGTGCCAGCAGCAAATTGAAGGCGACTAGCGGGGGGCAAGAGACCCAGTACTTC. Its translation: CASSKLKATSGGQETQYF.

This clone was seen once. The rearrangement joins TRBV30 to TRBJ1-6; 8 positions match TRBD1. Trimming cost V 3 bases and J 10 bases; bases outside gene matches: 8. The CDR3 is made up of 14 amino acids. Germline V CDR1 and CDR2: GTSNPN, SVGIG (reference sequence). The CDR3 DNA reads TGTGCCTGGAGGTTACAGGGGGTAGGATCACCCCTCCACTTT. Protein: CAWRLQGVGSPLHF.

The J gene is TRBJ2-2, the V gene TRBV7-8; 11 bases line up with TRBD1. CDR3 length equals 16 residues. Germline V CDR1 and CDR2: SGHVS, FQNEAQ. The V and J ends lost 4 bases and 8 bases, in that order; junction bases with no gene match: 9. CDR3 residues: CASSYRGQGVSGELFF. CDR3 nucleotide sequence: TGTGCCAGCAGCTACCGGGGACAGGGGGTATCGGGGGAGCTGTTTTTT.

J is TRBJ2-1 and V is TRBV7-9; D ambiguous. The CDR3 spans 15 residues. With 2 bases removed from V and 1 base from J, the gap between germline ends came to 9 bases. Germline V gives CDR1 SEHNR, CDR2 FQNEAQ (reference sequence). CDR3 sequence reads: CASSLSGLSYNEQFF. In nucleotides, the CDR3 is TGTGCCAGCAGCTTAAGTGGGCTTTCCTACAATGAGCAGTTCTTC.

V usage is TRBV5-1 and J usage is TRBJ2-1; 11 nucleotides agree with TRBD1. The CDR3 runs to 15 residues. The V gene's germline CDR1 is SGHRS and CDR2 YFSETQ. V gave up 4 bases and J gave up 7 bases; unmatched junction bases: 7. The CDR3 DNA reads TGCGCCAGCAGCGGGACAGGGGGTAGGGTGAATGAGCAGTTCTTC. Protein product: CASSGTGGRVNEQFF.

The chain employs TRBV7-6 and TRBJ2-1, with D tentatively TRBD1 (5 bases). The CDR3 has 13 residues. The germline CDR1 and CDR2 sequences are SGHVS and FNYEAQ. Trimming took 0 bases from V and 9 from J, leaving 9 bases between them. CDR3 loop: CASSLATVGEQFF. The DNA for the CDR3 is TGTGCCAGCAGCTTAGCGACAGTGGGTGAGCAGTTCTTC.

V and J are TRBV5-1 and TRBJ1-4; D possibly corresponds to TRBD1 (6 bases). This CDR3 region has 16 residues. V lost 4 bases and J lost 5, with 18 bases in between. Germline CDR1 reads SGHRS; CDR2 reads YFSETQ. DNA of the CDR3: TGCGCCAGCAGCCTTACCTACAGGGTAGGGAATGAAAAACTGTTTTTT. This gives the protein CASSLTYRVGNEKLFF.

This clone was seen a single time. The chain recombines TRBV6-2 or TRBV6-3 with TRBJ2-1; the match to TRBD2 covers 10 bases. Trimming took 4 bases from V and 8 from J; bases not matched to a gene: 8. CDR3 length: 15 residues. Per germline, CDR1 MNHEY and CDR2 SVGEGT. The CDR3 loop reads CASSSLWTSGDEQFF. In DNA form, the CDR3 reads TGTGCCAGCAGTTCCCTCTGGACTAGCGGAGATGAGCAGTTCTTC.

This clone was observed a few times. V usage is TRBV7-9 and J usage is TRBJ1-1; D is unclear. Trimming took 4 bases from V and 1 from J, leaving 10 bases between them. CDR1 is SEHNR and CDR2 is FQNEAQ in the germline V gene (reference sequence). There are 14 residues in the CDR3. The CDR3 loop reads CASSSLRQNTEAFF. In nucleotides, the CDR3 is TGTGCCAGCAGCTCGCTTAGACAGAACACTGAAGCTTTCTTT.

This chain joins TRBV18 and TRBJ2-1; the match to TRBD2 covers 8 bases. The CDR3 loop spans 14 amino acids. The germline CDR1 and CDR2 sequences are KGHSH and LQKENI. Trimming took 4 bases from V and 4 from J; bases not matched to a gene: 3. This CDR3 reads CASSLTSEYNEQFF. In DNA form, the CDR3 reads TGTGCCAGCTCACTGACTAGCGAATACAATGAGCAGTTCTTC.

The rearrangement links TRBV10-2 to TRBJ2-3, with 7 bases identical to TRBD2. Germline loops: CDR1 WSHSY, CDR2 SAAADI. After removal of 0 bases from V and 2 bases from J, the junction contained 5 bases not matched to a gene. The CDR3 runs to 16 residues. The CDR3 loop reads CASSESGGRTTDTQYF. CDR3 DNA: TGCGCCAGCAGTGAGTCTGGCGGGAGAACCACAGATACGCAGTATTTT.

The chain couples TRBV18 to TRBJ1-2; TRBD1 might be the D (5 bases). This CDR3 is built from 14 residues. Germline lookup yields CDR1 KGHSH and CDR2 LQKENI. Trimming left V 3 bases short and J 7 bases short, with 15 bases between. The DNA for the CDR3 is TGTGCCAGCTCACCTGGGACGGGGCGTCTTGGCTACACCTTC. Its translation: CASSPGTGRLGYTF.

The genes are TRBV5-4 and TRBJ1-2; D remains unclear. The CDR3 has 14 residues. Germline V gene data show CDR1 as SGHNT and CDR2 as YYREEE (reference sequence). V was cut by 0 bases and J by 7 bases, with 13 bases left in between. The CDR3 loop is CASSLGNWESGYTF. CDR3 bases: TGTGCCAGCAGCTTGGGCAATTGGGAGAGTGGCTACACCTTC.

The rearrangement uses TRBV29-1 and TRBJ2-7, with 9 bases identical to TRBD2. V gave up 7 bases and J gave up 0 bases; unmatched junction bases: 7. CDR3 size: 14 residues. Germline V lookup: CDR1 SQVTM, CDR2 ANQGSEA. The CDR3 here is CSASSGRNSYEQYF. CDR3 nucleotide sequence: TGCAGCGCCTCAAGCGGGAGGAACTCCTACGAGCAGTACTTC.